These T cell receptor beta chains were read from a single sample in a study of T cell repertoires and Cas9 in healthy adults. Repertoires were generated with immunoSEQ multiplex PCR, while TCRdb's copy carries only in-frame clones and drops some. In the table there are over 400 clones, 85% to 90% of which are singletons. Input material: SpCas9-reactive CD4+ effector T cells (CD137+, CD154-, CD25-, CD127+) from PBMCs; culture status not recorded. These receptor sequences come from a human donor in good health. Each CDR3 is given with its conserved first and last residue. D genes are given only for firm matches. Expanded clones get a size class; other rows say once, few or many, or leave the size out.

.	.	TRBV11-3	TRBJ1-5	TGTGCCAGCAGCTTAGGTCCGTGGGATAGCAATCAGCCCCAGCATTTT	CASSLGPWDSNQPQHF
.	.	TRBV15	TRBJ1-1	TGTGCCACCAGCAGACGGCGTACTGAAGCTTTCTTT	CATSRRRTEAFF
.	.	TRBV27	TRBJ2-1	TGTGCCAGCAGACGGGCGGACCCCTACAATGAGCAGTTCTTC	CASRRADPYNEQFF
.	TRBD2	TRBV7-8	TRBJ2-2	TGTGCCAGCAGCCCCCACCGACTAGCGGGAGCCACCGGGGAGCTGTTTTTT	CASSPHRLAGATGELFF
.	.	TRBV6-6	TRBJ1-2	TGTGCCAGCAGCTCCTTGTCGAGGGGTCATGGCTACACCTTC	CASSSLSRGHGYTF
.	.	TRBV18	TRBJ2-7	TGTGCCAGCTCACCGACCGGGACCCCGGGGGTCGAGCAGTACTTC	CASSPTGTPGVEQYF
.	TRBD1	TRBV4-1	TRBJ2-5	TGCGCCAGCAGCCAACCTACAGGGGGTGGTGAGACCCAGTACTTC	CASSQPTGGGETQYF
.	.	TRBV5-1	TRBJ1-1	TGCGCCAGCAGTGGCAGGCGGAACACTGAAGCTTTCTTT	CASSGRRNTEAFF
.	.	TRBV7-2	TRBJ2-3	TGTGCCAGCAGCTTCCCAGGGGGGGGGAGACCTAGCACAGATACGCAGTATTTT	CASSFPGGGRPSTDTQYF
.	.	TRBV5-1	TRBJ2-7	TGCGCCAGCAGCCTCCGGGACCCGCCGGGCGAGCAGTACTTC	CASSLRDPPGEQYF
.	.	TRBV7-9	TRBJ1-4	TGTGCCAGCAGCCCAACAGGTCTGTCCTTGGAAAAACTGTTTTTT	CASSPTGLSLEKLFF
.	TRBD1	TRBV19	TRBJ1-5	TGTGCCAGTACCTCTACCTGGCAGGGGGCGCTGGATAGCAATCAGCCCCAGCATTTT	CASTSTWQGALDSNQPQHF
.	.	TRBV7-2	TRBJ1-5	TGTGCCAGCAGCTTTACAGGAGTAAATCAGCCCCAGCATTTT	CASSFTGVNQPQHF
.	.	TRBV19	TRBJ1-1	TGTGCCAGTAGTATAGCCAGGTACACTGAAGCTTTCTTT	CASSIARYTEAFF
.	TRBD1	TRBV6-5	TRBJ2-2	TGTGCCAGCAGTTACGGGACAGGGGGAACCGGGGAGCTGTTTTTT	CASSYGTGGTGELFF
few	.	TRBV19	TRBJ1-4	TGTGCCAGTAGCCCAACGACAGGTGCTAATGAAAAACTGTTTTTT	CASSPTTGANEKLFF
.	.	TRBV5-4	TRBJ2-4	TGTGCCAGCAGTCCACCTACTTCGAACATTCAGTACTTC	CASSPPTSNIQYF
.	TRBD2	TRBV6-1	TRBJ2-7	TGTGCCAGCAGTCGACCGGGGGGACACGAGCAGTACTTC	CASSRPGGHEQYF
.	TRBD2	TRBV19	TRBJ2-2	TGTGCCAGTACCGTACTCTTTGGGGGGGTCACCGGGGAGCTGTTTTTT	CASTVLFGGVTGELFF
.	TRBD2	TRBV6-1	TRBJ2-6	TGTGCCAGCAGTGTACGGGGGGGTGGGGCCAACGTCCTGACTTTC	CASSVRGGGANVLTF
.	.	TRBV7-6	TRBJ1-2	TGTGCCAGCAGCTTCCAACCCAGGGACCTAGGAAACTATGGCTACACCTTC	CASSFQPRDLGNYGYTF
.	.	TRBV28	TRBJ1-2	TGTGCCAGCAGTGTTGACAGAGGCTTGGGCTACACCTTC	CASSVDRGLGYTF
few	.	TRBV5-1	TRBJ1-3	TGCGCCAGCAGACAATCTGACAGTACTTCTGGAAACACCATATATTTT	CASRQSDSTSGNTIYF
.	.	TRBV28	TRBJ1-1	TGTGCCAGCACCGAGGAGGAGGGCACTGAAGCTTTCTTT	CASTEEEGTEAFF
.	.	TRBV23-1	TRBJ1-6	TGCGCCAGCAGTCGTACCTGGAATTCACCCCTCCACTTT	CASSRTWNSPLHF
.	TRBD1	TRBV7-2	TRBJ2-3	TGTGCCAGCAGCTTTGGGCAGGGGGCGTACACTAGCACAGATACGCAGTATTTT	CASSFGQGAYTSTDTQYF
.	TRBD1	TRBV5-1	TRBJ2-7	TGCGCCAGCAGCTTGGCCTGGGGACAGTCCTACGAGCAGTACTTC	CASSLAWGQSYEQYF
.	TRBD1	TRBV15	TRBJ1-1	TGTGCCACCAGCAGAGGTTTCGGACAGGCGTACACTGAAGCTTTCTTT	CATSRGFGQAYTEAFF
.	.	TRBV6-1	TRBJ1-2	TGTGCCAGCAGTGAGCTCAGGACGGGAGGTTATGGCTACACCTTC	CASSELRTGGYGYTF
.	TRBD1	TRBV5-8	TRBJ2-7	TGTGCCAGCAGTCGCCGGGACAGGGACGAGCAGTACTTC	CASSRRDRDEQYF
.	TRBD1	TRBV15	TRBJ1-3	TGTGCCACCAGCCTCCGGGACAGGGCCTTCTCTGGAAACACCATATATTTT	CATSLRDRAFSGNTIYF
.	.	TRBV2	TRBJ1-5	TGTGCCAGCAGTGAGAAGCCACGGGCTAGCAATCAGCCCCAGCATTTT	CASSEKPRASNQPQHF
.	TRBD2	TRBV7-2	TRBJ2-7	TGTGCCAGCAGCTTTAGCGGGAGGGAGTCCTACGAGCAGTACTTC	CASSFSGRESYEQYF
.	.	TRBV5-8	TRBJ2-3	TGTGCCAGCAGCTTGGCCTGGACTCCCACCTTCACAGATACGCAGTATTTT	CASSLAWTPTFTDTQYF
.	TRBD1	TRBV7-2	TRBJ2-3	TGTGCCAGCAGCTCCACCTGGACAGGGAAGTACACAGATACGCAGTATTTT	CASSSTWTGKYTDTQYF
.	TRBD2	TRBV9	TRBJ2-1	TGTGCCAGCAGCGTTACGGGACTAGCGGGAGTAAATGAGCAGTTCTTC	CASSVTGLAGVNEQFF
.	.	TRBV7-6	TRBJ1-4	TGTGCCAGCAGCCCATTCGAGGGGGAACTGTTTTTT	CASSPFEGELFF
.	.	TRBV4-1	TRBJ1-2	TGCGCCAGCAGCCAAGATATCGGCAGGAGCTATGGCTACACCTTC	CASSQDIGRSYGYTF
few	TRBD1	TRBV19	TRBJ1-1	TGTGCCAGTAGTAGAGACAGGGTGAACACTGAAGCTTTCTTT	CASSRDRVNTEAFF
.	TRBD1	TRBV5-1	TRBJ1-4	TGCGCCAGCAGCTTGGGTCTTACGGGACAGACTAATGAAAAACTGTTTTTT	CASSLGLTGQTNEKLFF
.	TRBD1	TRBV6-1	TRBJ1-4	TGTGCCAGCAGTGTGACAGGGGAGAATGAAAAACTGTTTTTT	CASSVTGENEKLFF
.	TRBD1	TRBV7-9	TRBJ1-4	TGTGCCAGCAGCCCAGGACAGGGAAAAAATGAAAAACTGTTTTTT	CASSPGQGKNEKLFF
.	TRBD1	TRBV11-2	TRBJ2-7	TGTGCCAGCAATCCCCTAGGACAGGGGCCCTACGAGCAGTACTTC	CASNPLGQGPYEQYF
.	.	TRBV4-1	TRBJ1-4	TGCGCCAGCAGCCAAGATCCGACAAGTTCGCCGGCTAATGAAAAACTGTTTTTT	CASSQDPTSSPANEKLFF
.	.	TRBV7-7	TRBJ2-6	TGTGCCAGCAGCAGTCTTCATAAGTGCCACAAAAGTCGGGCCAACGTCCTGACTTTC	CASSSLHKCHKSRANVLTF
few	.	TRBV5-5	TRBJ2-2	TGTGCCAGCAGCTGGGAAGGGCAGGGGAAGACCGGGGAGCTGTTTTTT	CASSWEGQGKTGELFF
.	.	TRBV27	TRBJ2-6	TGTGCCAGTCTCGCCCGGGCAGGTCCTACCAGGTCTGGGGCCAACGTCCTGACTTTC	CASLARAGPTRSGANVLTF
.	.	TRBV6-5	TRBJ1-4	TGTGCCAGCAGTTACTCGAGTCCGGGGCCCCTGGGGGGACTGTTTTTT	CASSYSSPGPLGGLFF
.	.	TRBV7-9	TRBJ2-1	TGTGCCAGCAGCTTAGTCGTTTCGACCGATACCTACAATGAGCAGTTCTTC	CASSLVVSTDTYNEQFF
.	.	TRBV18	TRBJ1-4	TGTGCCAGCTCACCAACCGGGACACCGGCAACTAATGAAAAACTGTTTTTT	CASSPTGTPATNEKLFF
.	.	TRBV4-1	TRBJ1-2	TGCGCCAGCAGTCCAGCTATTACAGGGTTTAAGGGCTATGGCTACACCTTC	CASSPAITGFKGYGYTF
.	TRBD2	TRBV5-6	TRBJ2-7	TGTGCCAGCAGCTTGGGCACGGGAGGGGAGCAGTACTTC	CASSLGTGGEQYF
.	.	TRBV28	TRBJ2-2	TGTGCCAGCAGTTCAGGGGCGGGTGTCACCGGGGAGCTGTTTTTT	CASSSGAGVTGELFF
once	.	TRBV27	TRBJ1-4	TGTGCCAGCAGTTTAACAGGGTCGTATTATAATGAGGAAAAACTGTTTTTT	CASSLTGSYYNEEKLFF
.	.	TRBV28	TRBJ2-2	TGTGCCAGCAGTTTAGACGGATTATTGGGGGAGCTGTTTTTT	CASSLDGLLGELFF
.	.	TRBV7-8	TRBJ2-5	TGTGCCAGCAGCTACGGGACAAAAGAGACCCAGTACTTC	CASSYGTKETQYF
.	.	TRBV19	TRBJ1-2	TGTGCCAGTTCAGGACAGTACTATGGCTACACCTTC	CASSGQYYGYTF
.	.	TRBV6-5	TRBJ2-7	TGTGCCAGCAGCCCCGGGTTGGAGCAGTACTTC	CASSPGLEQYF
.	TRBD2	TRBV9	TRBJ2-3	TGTGCCAGCAGCTCCGGACTAGCGGGCACAGATACGCAGTATTTT	CASSSGLAGTDTQYF